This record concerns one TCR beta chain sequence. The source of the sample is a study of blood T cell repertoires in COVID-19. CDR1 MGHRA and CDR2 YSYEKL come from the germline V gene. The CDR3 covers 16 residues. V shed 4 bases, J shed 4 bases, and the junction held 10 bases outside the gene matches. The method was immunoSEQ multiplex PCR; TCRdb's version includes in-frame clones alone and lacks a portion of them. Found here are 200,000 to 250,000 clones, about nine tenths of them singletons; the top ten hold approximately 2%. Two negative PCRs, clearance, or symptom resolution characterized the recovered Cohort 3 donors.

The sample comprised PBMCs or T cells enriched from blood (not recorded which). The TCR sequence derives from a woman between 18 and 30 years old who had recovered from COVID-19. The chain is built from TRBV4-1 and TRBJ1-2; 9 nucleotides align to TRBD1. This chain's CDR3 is CASSPTETGGGYGYTF. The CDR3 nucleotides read TGCGCCAGCAGCCCGACCGAAACAGGGGGCGGCTATGGCTACACCTTC.